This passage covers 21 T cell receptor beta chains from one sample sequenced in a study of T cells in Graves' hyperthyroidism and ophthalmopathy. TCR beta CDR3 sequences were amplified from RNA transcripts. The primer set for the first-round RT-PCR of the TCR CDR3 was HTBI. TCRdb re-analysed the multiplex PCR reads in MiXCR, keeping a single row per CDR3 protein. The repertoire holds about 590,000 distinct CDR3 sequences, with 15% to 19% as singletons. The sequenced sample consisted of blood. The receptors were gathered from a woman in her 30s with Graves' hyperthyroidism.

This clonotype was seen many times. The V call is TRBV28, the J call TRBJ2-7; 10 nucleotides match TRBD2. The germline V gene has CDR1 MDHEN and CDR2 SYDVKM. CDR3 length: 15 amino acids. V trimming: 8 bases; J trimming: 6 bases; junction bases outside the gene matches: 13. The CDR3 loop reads CASVRTSGRASEQYF. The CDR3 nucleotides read TGTGCCAGCGTTAGAACGAGCGGGAGGGCCTCCGAGCAGTACTTC. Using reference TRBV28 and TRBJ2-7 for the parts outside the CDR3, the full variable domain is DVKVTQSSRYLVKRTGEKVFLECVQDMDHENMFWYRQDPGLGLRLIYFSYDVKMKEKGDIPEGYSVSREKKERFSLILESASTNQTSMYLCASVRTSGRASEQYFGPGTRLTVT.

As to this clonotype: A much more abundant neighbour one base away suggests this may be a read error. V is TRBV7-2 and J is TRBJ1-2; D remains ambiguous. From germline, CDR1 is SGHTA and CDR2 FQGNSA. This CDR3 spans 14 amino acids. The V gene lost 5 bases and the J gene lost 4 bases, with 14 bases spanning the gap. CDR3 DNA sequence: TGTGCCAGCAGCGTACGACCCCGCTCCTATGGCTACACCTTC. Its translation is CASSVRPRSYGYTF.

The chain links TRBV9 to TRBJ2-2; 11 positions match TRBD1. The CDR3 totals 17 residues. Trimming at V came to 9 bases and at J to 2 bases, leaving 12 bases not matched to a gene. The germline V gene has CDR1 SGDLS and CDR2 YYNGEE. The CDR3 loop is CATSDGQGAPNTGELFF. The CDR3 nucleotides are TGTGCCACCAGTGATGGACAGGGGGCACCCAACACCGGGGAGCTGTTTTTT.

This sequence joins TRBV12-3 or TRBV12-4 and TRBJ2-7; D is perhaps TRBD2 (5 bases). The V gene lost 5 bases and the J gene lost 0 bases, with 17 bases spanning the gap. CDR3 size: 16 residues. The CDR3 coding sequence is TGTGCCAGCAGTGAAACTAGGAGCTGGAGCTCCTACGAGCAGTACTTC. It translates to CASSETRSWSSYEQYF.

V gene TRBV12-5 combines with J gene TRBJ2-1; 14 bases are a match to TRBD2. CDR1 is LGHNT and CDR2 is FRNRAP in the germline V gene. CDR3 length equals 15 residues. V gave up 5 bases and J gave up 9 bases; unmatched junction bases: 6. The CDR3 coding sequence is TGTGCTAGTGGTCTTGGACTAGCGGGAGGAATTGAGCAGTTCTTC. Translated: CASGLGLAGGIEQFF.

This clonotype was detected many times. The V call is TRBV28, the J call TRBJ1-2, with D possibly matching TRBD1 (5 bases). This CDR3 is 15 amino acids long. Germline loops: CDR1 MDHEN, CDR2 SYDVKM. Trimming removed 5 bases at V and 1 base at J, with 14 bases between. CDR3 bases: TGTGCCAGCAGTCGATCGGCGACAGATAACTATGGCTACACCTTC. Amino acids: CASSRSATDNYGYTF.

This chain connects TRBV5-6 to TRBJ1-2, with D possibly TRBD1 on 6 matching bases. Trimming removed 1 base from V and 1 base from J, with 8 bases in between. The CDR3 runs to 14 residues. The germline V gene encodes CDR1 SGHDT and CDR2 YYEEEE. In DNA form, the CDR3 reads TGTGCCAGCAGCTTGCAGGGGATTAACTATGGCTACACCTTC. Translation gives CASSLQGINYGYTF.

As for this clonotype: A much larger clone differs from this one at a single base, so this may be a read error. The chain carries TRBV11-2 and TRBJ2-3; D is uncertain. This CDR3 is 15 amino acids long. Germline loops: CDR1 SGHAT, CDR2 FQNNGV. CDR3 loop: CVSSPSAGSTDTQYF. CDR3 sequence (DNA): TGTGTCAGCAGCCCCTCCGCCGGAAGCACAGATACGCAGTATTTT.

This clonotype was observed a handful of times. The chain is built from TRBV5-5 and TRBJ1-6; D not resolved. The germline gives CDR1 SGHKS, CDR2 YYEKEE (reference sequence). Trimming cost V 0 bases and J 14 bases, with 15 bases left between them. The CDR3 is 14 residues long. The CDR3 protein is CASSLDLYRGTLHF. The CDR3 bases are TGTGCCAGCAGCTTGGACCTATACCGAGGAACCCTCCACTTT.

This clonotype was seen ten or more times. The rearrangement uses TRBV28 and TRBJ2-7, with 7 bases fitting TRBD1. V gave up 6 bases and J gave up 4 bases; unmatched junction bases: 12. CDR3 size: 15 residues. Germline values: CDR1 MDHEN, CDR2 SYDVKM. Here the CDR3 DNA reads TGTGCCAGCAGATCCGGACAGGCCGTTACGTACGAGCAGTACTTC. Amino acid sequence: CASRSGQAVTYEQYF. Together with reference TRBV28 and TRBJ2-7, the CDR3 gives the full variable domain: DVKVTQSSRYLVKRTGEKVFLECVQDMDHENMFWYRQDPGLGLRLIYFSYDVKMKEKGDIPEGYSVSREKKERFSLILESASTNQTSMYLCASRSGQAVTYEQYFGPGTRLTVT.

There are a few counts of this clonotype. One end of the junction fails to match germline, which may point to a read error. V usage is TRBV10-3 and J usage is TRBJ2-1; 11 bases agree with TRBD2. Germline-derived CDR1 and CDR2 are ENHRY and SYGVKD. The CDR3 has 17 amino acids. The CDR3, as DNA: TGTGCCATCAGTGGGACTAGCGGGTTAAGCTCCTACAATGTGCAGTTCTTC. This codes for CAISGTSGLSSYNVQFF.

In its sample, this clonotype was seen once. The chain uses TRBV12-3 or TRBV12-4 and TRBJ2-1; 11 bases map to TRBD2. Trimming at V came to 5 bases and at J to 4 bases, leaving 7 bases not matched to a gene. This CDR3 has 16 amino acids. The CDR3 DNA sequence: TGTGCCAGCAGTCGAACTAGCGGGAGAAATTACAATGAGCAGTTCTTC. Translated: CASSRTSGRNYNEQFF.

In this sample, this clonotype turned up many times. This chain's CDR3 is CASSRQTSDTQYF. Here the CDR3 DNA reads TGCGCCAGCAGCCGCCAAACATCGGATACGCAGTATTTT. The V gene is TRBV4-1, the J gene TRBJ2-3, with D uncertain. Trimming removed 4 bases at V and 6 bases at J, with 11 bases between. Germline V gene lookup returns CDR1 MGHRA and CDR2 YSYEKL. This CDR3 is built from 13 residues.

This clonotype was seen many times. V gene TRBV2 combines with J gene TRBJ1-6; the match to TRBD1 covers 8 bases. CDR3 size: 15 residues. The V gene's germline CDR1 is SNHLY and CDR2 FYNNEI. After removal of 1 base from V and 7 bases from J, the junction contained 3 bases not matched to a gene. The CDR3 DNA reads TGTGCCAGCAGTGAAGACAGGGGGGCCAATTCACCCCTCCACTTT. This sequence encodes CASSEDRGANSPLHF. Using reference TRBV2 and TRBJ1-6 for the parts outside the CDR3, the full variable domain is EPEVTQTPSHQVTQMGQEVILRCVPISNHLYFYWYRQILGQKVEFLVSFYNNEISEKSEIFDDQFSVERPDGSNFTLKIRSTKLEDSAMYFCASSEDRGANSPLHFGNGTRLTVT.

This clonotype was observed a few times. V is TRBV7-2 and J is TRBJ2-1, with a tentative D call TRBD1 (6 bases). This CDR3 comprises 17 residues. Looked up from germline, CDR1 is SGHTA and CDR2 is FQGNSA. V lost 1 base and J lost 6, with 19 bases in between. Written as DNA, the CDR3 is TGTGCCAGCAGCTTAGTAAGCGGCAGGGGATTTTCCAATGAGCAGTTCTTC. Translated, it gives CASSLVSGRGFSNEQFF.

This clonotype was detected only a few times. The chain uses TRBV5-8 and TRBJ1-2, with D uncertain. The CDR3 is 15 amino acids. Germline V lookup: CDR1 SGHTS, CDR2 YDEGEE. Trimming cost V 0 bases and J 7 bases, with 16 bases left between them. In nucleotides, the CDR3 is TGTGCCAGCAGCTTGGGGAACGGCATAAAGGGTGGCTACACCTTC. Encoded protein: CASSLGNGIKGGYTF.

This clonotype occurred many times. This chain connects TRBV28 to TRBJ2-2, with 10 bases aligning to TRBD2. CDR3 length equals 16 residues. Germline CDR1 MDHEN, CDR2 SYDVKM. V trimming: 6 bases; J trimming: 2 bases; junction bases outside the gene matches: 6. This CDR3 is CASSRTSGENTGELFF. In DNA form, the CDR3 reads TGTGCCAGCAGCAGAACTAGCGGGGAAAACACCGGGGAGCTGTTTTTT.

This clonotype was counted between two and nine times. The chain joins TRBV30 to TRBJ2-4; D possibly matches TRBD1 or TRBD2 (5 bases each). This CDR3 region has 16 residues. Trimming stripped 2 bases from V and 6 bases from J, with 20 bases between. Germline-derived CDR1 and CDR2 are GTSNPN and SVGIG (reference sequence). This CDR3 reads CAWSYDMGDGSNIQYF. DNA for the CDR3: TGTGCCTGGAGTTACGACATGGGGGACGGGTCAAACATTCAGTACTTC.

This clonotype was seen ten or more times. CDR3 sequence reads: CSARDWGLAGGYEQYF. CDR3 bases: TGCAGTGCTAGAGATTGGGGACTAGCGGGAGGATACGAGCAGTACTTC. The genes are TRBV20-1 and TRBJ2-7; TRBD2 aligns across 15 bases. Per germline, CDR1 DFQATT and CDR2 SNEGSKA (reference sequence). The CDR3 is 16 amino acids. J was trimmed by 4 bases and V by 0 bases; bases with no gene match: 4.

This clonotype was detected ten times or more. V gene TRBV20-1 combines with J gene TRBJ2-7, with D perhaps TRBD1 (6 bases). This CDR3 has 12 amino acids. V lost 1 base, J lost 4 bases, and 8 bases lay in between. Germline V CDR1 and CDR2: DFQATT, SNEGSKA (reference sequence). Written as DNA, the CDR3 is TGCAGTGCTAGAGGAGGACAGTACGAGCAGTACTTC. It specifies CSARGGQYEQYF.

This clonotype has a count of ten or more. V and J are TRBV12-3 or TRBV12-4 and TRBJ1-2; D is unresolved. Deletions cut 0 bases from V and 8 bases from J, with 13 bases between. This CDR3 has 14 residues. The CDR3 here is CASSLAHLGRGYTF. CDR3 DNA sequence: TGTGCCAGCAGTTTAGCGCATTTAGGGAGAGGCTACACCTTC.